The 15 T cell receptor beta chains presented below share a single source sample, sequenced in a study of CD8 T cells in Susac syndrome. With random hexamers, reverse transcription was performed on about 0.5 to 1 ug of RNA. One entry per CDR3 protein, called by TCRdb with MiXCR from the immunoSEQ multiplex PCR reads. The table records some 200,000 distinct CDR3 sequences, approximately 95% of them present only once. The sequencing input was CD8+ T cells from PBMCs. All receptors come from a human donor with Susac syndrome.

The CDR3 protein is CAIRPDGNTEAFF. CDR3 DNA sequence: TGTGCCATCAGGCCCGATGGGAACACTGAAGCTTTCTTT. V usage is TRBV10-3 and J usage is TRBJ1-1; unclear D gene. Trimming pared 6 bases from V and 1 base from J, leaving 9 bases between. This CDR3 has 13 residues. The germline V gene has CDR1 ENHRY and CDR2 SYGVKD.

J is TRBJ1-2 and V is TRBV7-9; D possibly corresponds to TRBD1 (5 bases). V lost 5 bases and J lost 4, with 14 bases in between. The length of the CDR3 is 14 residues. Germline-derived CDR1 and CDR2 are SEHNR and FQNEAQ (reference sequence). This CDR3 reads CASSAVRQIYGYTF. The CDR3 DNA reads as TGTGCCAGCAGCGCTGTGCGACAGATCTATGGCTACACCTTC.

This clonotype was detected once. V usage is TRBV5-1 and J usage is TRBJ1-1; a possible D gene is TRBD1 (6 bases). This CDR3 region has 15 residues. Germline lookup yields CDR1 SGHRS and CDR2 YFSETQ. V lost 0 bases, J lost 0 bases, and 9 bases lay in between. The CDR3 reads CASSLGGAVNTEAFF. The CDR3 region has the DNA TGCGCCAGCAGCTTGGGGGGGGCTGTGAACACTGAAGCTTTCTTT.

This chain uses TRBV4-1 with TRBJ2-1; weak D call: TRBD1 (5 bases). The CDR3 has 14 residues. The ends were cut back, 0 bases at V and 8 bases at J, with 11 bases in the middle. Germline V lookup: CDR1 MGHRA, CDR2 YSYEKL. The CDR3 region has the DNA TGCGCCAGCAGCCAAGAGACAGCTAGGGATGAGCAGTTCTTC. Translating gives CASSQETARDEQFF.

This rearrangement joins TRBV5-8 to TRBJ2-7, with D hard to call. V was clipped by 4 bases and J by 3 bases, with 8 bases between them. CDR3 length: 12 amino acids. Germline V gene sequence: CDR1 SGHTS, CDR2 YDEGEE. CDR3 in DNA: TGTGCCAGCAGCGCGGAACGCTACGAGCAGTACTTC. Protein product: CASSAERYEQYF.

J is TRBJ2-4 and V is TRBV4-2; TRBD2 matches at 9 bases. Germline V CDR1 and CDR2: LGHNA, YNFKEQ. V was clipped by 2 bases and J by 7 bases; unmatched bases: 15. CDR3 length: 18 amino acids. The CDR3 region has the DNA TGTGCCAGCAGCCAACCCTTCTTGGCCGGGACTAGCTCCAACATTCAGTACTTC. This encodes CASSQPFLAGTSSNIQYF.

Only one count was recorded for this clonotype. The chain carries TRBV4-1 and TRBJ2-7, with 9 bases aligning to TRBD1. Germline V gene sequence: CDR1 MGHRA, CDR2 YSYEKL. This CDR3 has 15 residues. J was trimmed by 3 bases and V by 6 bases; bases with no gene match: 9. The CDR3 DNA reads TGCGCCAGCAGGATCACGACAGGGGGATTCTACGAGCAGTACTTC. Translating it yields CASRITTGGFYEQYF.

This chain joins TRBV7-9 and TRBJ2-1; 10 nucleotides match TRBD2. Germline CDR1 is SEHNR and CDR2 is FQNEAQ (reference sequence). The CDR3 loop spans 15 amino acids. With 5 bases clipped from V and 8 bases from J, the junction kept 9 bases outside the gene matches. In DNA form, the CDR3 reads TGTGCCAGCAGCCTACCTAGCGGGAGTCTCTATGAGCAGTTCTTC. It is translated as CASSLPSGSLYEQFF.

V is TRBV29-1 and J is TRBJ2-1; D unresolved. There are 12 residues in the CDR3. Trimming took off 4 bases at V and 4 bases at J, with 8 bases between the two ends. Per the germline V gene, CDR1 is SQVTM and CDR2 is ANQGSEA. The CDR3 bases are TGCAGCGTTGTTGGGTGGTACAATGAGCAGTTCTTC. The encoded protein is CSVVGWYNEQFF.

The rearrangement joins TRBV20-1 to TRBJ1-5; D is uncertain. Per germline, CDR1 DFQATT and CDR2 SNEGSKA (reference sequence). The CDR3 is made up of 12 amino acids. Trimming pared 3 bases from V and 7 bases from J, leaving 10 bases between. The DNA of the CDR3 is TGCAGTGCTAGGGTAGGAGGCCAGCCCCAGCATTTT. Amino acid sequence: CSARVGGQPQHF.

The chain joins TRBV9 to TRBJ1-1, with D possibly TRBD1 on 5 matching bases. The CDR3 contains 13 residues. CDR1 SGDLS and CDR2 YYNGEE come from the germline V gene. V dropped 0 bases and J dropped 7 bases, with 10 bases sitting between them. The CDR3 sequence is CASSVAQGSEAFF. The CDR3 nucleotides read TGTGCCAGCAGCGTAGCTCAGGGAAGTGAAGCTTTCTTT.

The chain recombines TRBV28 with TRBJ1-2; 7 positions agree with TRBD1. The CDR3 spans 14 residues. Germline values: CDR1 MDHEN, CDR2 SYDVKM. V was clipped by 6 bases and J by 3 bases; unmatched bases: 7. DNA for the CDR3: TGTGCCAGCAGAAGATCCACAGGGGACTATGGCTACACCTTC. Encoded protein: CASRRSTGDYGYTF.

V is TRBV6-5 and J is TRBJ1-1; 8 bases fit TRBD1. V was clipped by 10 bases and J by 2 bases; unmatched bases: 6. CDR3 size: 13 residues. CDR1 is MNHEY, CDR2 SVGAGI, per germline. This CDR3 is CATYGQGNTEAFF. CDR3 bases: TGTGCCACCTATGGACAGGGAAACACTGAAGCTTTCTTT.

The rearrangement uses TRBV11-2 and TRBJ2-2; D not certain. Trimming shortened V by 2 bases and J by 0 bases, and 13 bases separated the two germline ends. The CDR3 spans 17 residues. Germline loops: CDR1 SGHAT, CDR2 FQNNGV. The CDR3 nucleotides are TGTGCCAGCAGCTTAACGTTCGGTAATTCGAACACCGGGGAGCTGTTTTTT. Encoded protein: CASSLTFGNSNTGELFF.

This chain uses TRBV19 with TRBJ2-7; D is ambiguous. The CDR3 length is 13 residues. Trimming left V 4 bases short and J 2 bases short, with 9 bases between. Germline assignment: CDR1 LNHDA and CDR2 SQIVND (reference sequence). The CDR3 sequence: CASSTTATYEQYF. For the CDR3, the DNA is TGTGCCAGTAGTACAACCGCGACCTACGAGCAGTACTTC. The variable domain in full, with the rest retrieved from reference TRBV19 and TRBJ2-7, is DGGITQSPKYLFRKEGQNVTLSCEQNLNHDAMYWYRQDPGQGLRLIYYSQIVNDFQKGDIAEGYSVSREKKESFPLTVTSAQKNPTAFYLCASSTTATYEQYFGPGTRLTVT.